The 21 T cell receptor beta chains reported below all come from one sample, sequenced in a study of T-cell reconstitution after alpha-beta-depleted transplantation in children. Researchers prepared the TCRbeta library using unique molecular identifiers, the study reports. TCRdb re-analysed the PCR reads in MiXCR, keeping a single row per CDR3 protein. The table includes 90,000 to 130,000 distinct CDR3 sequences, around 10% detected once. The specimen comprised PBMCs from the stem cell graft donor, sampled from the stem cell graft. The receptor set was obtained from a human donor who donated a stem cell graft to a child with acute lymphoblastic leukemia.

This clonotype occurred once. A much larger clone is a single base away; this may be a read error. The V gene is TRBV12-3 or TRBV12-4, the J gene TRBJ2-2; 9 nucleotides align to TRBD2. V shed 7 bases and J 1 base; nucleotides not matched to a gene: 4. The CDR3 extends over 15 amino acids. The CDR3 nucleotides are TGTGCCAGCAACCAACTAGCGGGGAACACCGGGGAGCTGTTTTTT. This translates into CASNQLAGNTGELFF.

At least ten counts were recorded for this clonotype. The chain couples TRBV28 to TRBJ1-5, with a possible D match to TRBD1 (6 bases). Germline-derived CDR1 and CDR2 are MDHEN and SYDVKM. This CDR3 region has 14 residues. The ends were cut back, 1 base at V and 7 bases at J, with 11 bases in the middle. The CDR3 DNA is TGTGCCAGCAGTTTATCCCCAGGGGTACAGCCCCAGCATTTT. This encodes CASSLSPGVQPQHF. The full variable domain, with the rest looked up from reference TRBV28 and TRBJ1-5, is DVKVTQSSRYLVKRTGEKVFLECVQDMDHENMFWYRQDPGLGLRLIYFSYDVKMKEKGDIPEGYSVSREKKERFSLILESASTNQTSMYLCASSLSPGVQPQHFGDGTRLSIL.

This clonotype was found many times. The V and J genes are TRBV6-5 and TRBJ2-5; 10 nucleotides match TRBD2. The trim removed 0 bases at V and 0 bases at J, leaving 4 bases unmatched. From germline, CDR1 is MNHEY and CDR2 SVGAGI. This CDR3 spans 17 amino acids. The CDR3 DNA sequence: TGTGCCAGCAGTTACTCCCAGCTAGCGGGAGACCAAGAGACCCAGTACTTC. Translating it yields CASSYSQLAGDQETQYF.

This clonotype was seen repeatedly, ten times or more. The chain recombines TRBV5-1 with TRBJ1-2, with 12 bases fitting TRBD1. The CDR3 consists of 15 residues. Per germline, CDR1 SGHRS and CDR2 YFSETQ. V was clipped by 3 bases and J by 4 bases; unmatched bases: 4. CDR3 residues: CASSSGTGGLYGYTF. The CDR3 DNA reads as TGCGCCAGCAGCTCCGGGACAGGGGGCCTCTATGGCTACACCTTC.

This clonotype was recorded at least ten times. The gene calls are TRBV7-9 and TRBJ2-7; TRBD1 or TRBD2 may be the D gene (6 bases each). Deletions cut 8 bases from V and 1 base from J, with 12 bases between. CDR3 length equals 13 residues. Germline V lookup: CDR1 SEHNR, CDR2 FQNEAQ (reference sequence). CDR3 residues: CASQGGTSYEQYF. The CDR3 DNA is TGTGCCAGCCAGGGCGGGACATCCTACGAGCAGTACTTC.

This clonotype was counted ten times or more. CDR3 sequence reads: CSRGAGSTDTQYF. Here the CDR3 DNA reads TGCAGCCGGGGGGCAGGGAGCACAGATACGCAGTATTTT. This chain joins TRBV20-1 and TRBJ2-3, with D maybe TRBD2 (7 bases). Germline CDR1 is DFQATT and CDR2 is SNEGSKA (reference sequence). CDR3 length equals 13 residues.

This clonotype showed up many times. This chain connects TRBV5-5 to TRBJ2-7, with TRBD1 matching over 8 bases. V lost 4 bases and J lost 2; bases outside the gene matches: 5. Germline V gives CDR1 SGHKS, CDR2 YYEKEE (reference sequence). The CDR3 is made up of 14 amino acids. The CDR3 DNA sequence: TGTGCCAGCAGCCAGATGACAGGGGCCTACGAGCAGTACTTC. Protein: CASSQMTGAYEQYF. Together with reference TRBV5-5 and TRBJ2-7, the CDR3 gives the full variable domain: DAGVTQSPTHLIKTRGQQVTLRCSPISGHKSVSWYQQVLGQGPQFIFQYYEKEERGRGNFPDRFSARQFPNYSSELNVNALLLGDSALYLCASSQMTGAYEQYFGPGTRLTVT.

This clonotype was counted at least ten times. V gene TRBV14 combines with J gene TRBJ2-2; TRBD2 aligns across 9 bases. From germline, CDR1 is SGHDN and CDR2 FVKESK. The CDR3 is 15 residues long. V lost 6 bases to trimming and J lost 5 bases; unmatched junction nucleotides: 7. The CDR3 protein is CASSIAGVRTGELFF. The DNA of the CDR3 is TGTGCCAGCAGTATAGCGGGAGTAAGGACCGGGGAGCTGTTTTTT. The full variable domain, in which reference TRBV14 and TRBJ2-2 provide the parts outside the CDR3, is EAGVTQFPSHSVIEKGQTVTLRCDPISGHDNLYWYRRVMGKEIKFLLHFVKESKQDESGMPNNRFLAERTGGTYSTLKVQPAELEDSGVYFCASSIAGVRTGELFFGEGSRLTVL.

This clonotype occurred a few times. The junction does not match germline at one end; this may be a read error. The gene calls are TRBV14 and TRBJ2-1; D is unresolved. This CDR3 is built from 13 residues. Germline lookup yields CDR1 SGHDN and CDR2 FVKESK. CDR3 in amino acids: CASSQELYNEQSF. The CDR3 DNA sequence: TGTGCCAGCAGCCAAGAACTATACAATGAGCAGTCCTTC.

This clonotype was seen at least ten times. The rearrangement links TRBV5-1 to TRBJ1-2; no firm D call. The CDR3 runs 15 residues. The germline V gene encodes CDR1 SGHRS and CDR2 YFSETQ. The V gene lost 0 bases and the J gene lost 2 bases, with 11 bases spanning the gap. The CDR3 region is CASSLDQAQNYGYTF. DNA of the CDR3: TGCGCCAGCAGCTTGGACCAGGCGCAAAACTATGGCTACACCTTC.

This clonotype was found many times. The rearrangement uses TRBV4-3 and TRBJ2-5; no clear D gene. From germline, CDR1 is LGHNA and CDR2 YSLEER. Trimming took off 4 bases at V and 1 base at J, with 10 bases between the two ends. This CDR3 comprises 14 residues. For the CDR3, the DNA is TGCGCCAGCAGCCTAGAGAGGACCCAAGAGACCCAGTACTTC. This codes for CASSLERTQETQYF.

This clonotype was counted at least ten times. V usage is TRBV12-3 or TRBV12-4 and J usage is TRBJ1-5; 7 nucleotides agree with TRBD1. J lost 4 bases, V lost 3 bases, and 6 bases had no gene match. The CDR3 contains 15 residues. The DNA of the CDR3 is TGTGCCAGCAGTTTTCCGACAGGGAGGAATCAGCCCCAGCATTTT. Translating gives CASSFPTGRNQPQHF.

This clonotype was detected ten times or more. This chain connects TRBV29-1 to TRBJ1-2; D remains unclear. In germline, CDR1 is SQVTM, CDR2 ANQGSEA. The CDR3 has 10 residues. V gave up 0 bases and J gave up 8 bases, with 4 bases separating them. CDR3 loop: CSVEDLGYTF. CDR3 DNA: TGCAGCGTTGAAGATCTCGGCTACACCTTC.

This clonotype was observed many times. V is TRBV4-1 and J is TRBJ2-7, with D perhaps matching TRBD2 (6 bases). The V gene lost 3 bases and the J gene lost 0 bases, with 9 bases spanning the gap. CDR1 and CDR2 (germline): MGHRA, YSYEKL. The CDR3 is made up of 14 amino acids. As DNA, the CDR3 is TGCGCCAGCAGCCAGTCCGGGAGCTCCTACGAGCAGTACTTC. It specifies CASSQSGSSYEQYF.

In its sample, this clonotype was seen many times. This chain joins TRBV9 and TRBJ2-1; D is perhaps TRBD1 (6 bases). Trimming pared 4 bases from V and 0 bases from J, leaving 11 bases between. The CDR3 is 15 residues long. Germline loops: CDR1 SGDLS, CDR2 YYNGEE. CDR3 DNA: TGTGCCAGCAGCCCACAGACAGGCTCCTACAATGAGCAGTTCTTC. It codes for CASSPQTGSYNEQFF. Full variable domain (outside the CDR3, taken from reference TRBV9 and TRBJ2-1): DSGVTQTPKHLITATGQRVTLRCSPRSGDLSVYWYQQSLDQGLQFLIQYYNGEERAKGNILERFSAQQFPDLHSELNLSSLELGDSALYFCASSPQTGSYNEQFFGPGTRLTVL.

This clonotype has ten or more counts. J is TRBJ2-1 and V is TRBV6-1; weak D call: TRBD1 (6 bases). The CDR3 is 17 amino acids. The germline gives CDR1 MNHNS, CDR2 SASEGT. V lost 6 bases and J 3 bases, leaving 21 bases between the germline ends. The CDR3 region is CASRNPGADRRYNEQFF. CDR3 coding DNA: TGTGCCAGCAGAAATCCAGGGGCGGACCGGCGCTACAATGAGCAGTTCTTC.

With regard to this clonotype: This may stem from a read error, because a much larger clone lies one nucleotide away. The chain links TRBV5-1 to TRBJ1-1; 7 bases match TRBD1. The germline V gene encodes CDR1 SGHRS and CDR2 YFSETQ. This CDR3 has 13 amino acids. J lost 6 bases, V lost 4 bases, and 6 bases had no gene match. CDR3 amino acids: CASSKTGFAEAFF. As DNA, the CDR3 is TGCGCCAGCAGCAAGACAGGGTTCGCTGAAGCTTTCTTT.

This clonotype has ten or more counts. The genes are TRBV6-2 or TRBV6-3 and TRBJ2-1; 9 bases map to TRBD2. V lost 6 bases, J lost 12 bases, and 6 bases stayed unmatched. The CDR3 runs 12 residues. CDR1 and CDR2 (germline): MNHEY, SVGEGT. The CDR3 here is CASRGSGRGQFF. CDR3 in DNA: TGTGCCAGCAGGGGTAGCGGGAGAGGGCAGTTCTTC.

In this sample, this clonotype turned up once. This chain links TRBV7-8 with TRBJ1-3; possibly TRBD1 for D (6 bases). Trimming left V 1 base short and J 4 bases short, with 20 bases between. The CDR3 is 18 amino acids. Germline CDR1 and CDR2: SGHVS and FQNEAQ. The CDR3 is CASSLGQGLGHHGNTIYF. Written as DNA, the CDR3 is TGTGCCAGCAGCTTAGGCCAGGGGCTGGGGCATCACGGAAACACCATATATTTT. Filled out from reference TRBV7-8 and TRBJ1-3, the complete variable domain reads GAGVSQSPRYKVAKRGQDVALRCDPISGHVSLFWYQQALGQGPEFLTYFQNEAQLDKSGLPSDRFFAERPEGSVSTLKIQRTQQEDSAVYLCASSLGQGLGHHGNTIYFGEGSWLTVV.

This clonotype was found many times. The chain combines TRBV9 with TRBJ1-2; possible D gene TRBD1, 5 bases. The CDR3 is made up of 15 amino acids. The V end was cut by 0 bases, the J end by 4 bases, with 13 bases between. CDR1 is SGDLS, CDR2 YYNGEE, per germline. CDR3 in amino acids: CASSVGDGSLYGYTF. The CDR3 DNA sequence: TGTGCCAGCAGCGTAGGGGACGGGTCCCTCTATGGCTACACCTTC.

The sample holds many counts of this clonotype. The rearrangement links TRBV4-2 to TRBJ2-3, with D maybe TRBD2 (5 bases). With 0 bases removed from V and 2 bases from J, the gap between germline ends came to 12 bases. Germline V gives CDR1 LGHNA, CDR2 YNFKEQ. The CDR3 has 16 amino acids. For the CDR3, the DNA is TGTGCCAGCAGCCAAGATCAGGCGGGCGCCACAGATACGCAGTATTTT. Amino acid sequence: CASSQDQAGATDTQYF.